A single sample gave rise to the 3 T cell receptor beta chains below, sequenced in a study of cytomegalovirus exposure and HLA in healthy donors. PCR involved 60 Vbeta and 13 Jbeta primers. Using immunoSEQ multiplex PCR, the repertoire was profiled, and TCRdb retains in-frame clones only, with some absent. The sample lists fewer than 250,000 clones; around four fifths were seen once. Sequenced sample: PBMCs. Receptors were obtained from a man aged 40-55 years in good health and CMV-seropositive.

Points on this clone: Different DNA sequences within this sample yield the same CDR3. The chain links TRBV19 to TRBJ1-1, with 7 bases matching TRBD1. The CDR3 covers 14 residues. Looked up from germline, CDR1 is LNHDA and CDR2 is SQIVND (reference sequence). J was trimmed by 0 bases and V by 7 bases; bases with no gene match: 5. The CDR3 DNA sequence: TGTGCCAGTACCACAGGGGTGATGAACACTGAAGCTTTCTTT. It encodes CASTTGVMNTEAFF.

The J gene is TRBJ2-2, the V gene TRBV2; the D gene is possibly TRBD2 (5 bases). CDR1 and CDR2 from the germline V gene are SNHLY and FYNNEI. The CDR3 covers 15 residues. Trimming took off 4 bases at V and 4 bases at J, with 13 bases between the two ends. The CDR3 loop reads CASSGLIAGTGELFF. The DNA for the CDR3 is TGTGCCAGCAGTGGGTTGATCGCGGGCACCGGGGAGCTGTTTTTT.

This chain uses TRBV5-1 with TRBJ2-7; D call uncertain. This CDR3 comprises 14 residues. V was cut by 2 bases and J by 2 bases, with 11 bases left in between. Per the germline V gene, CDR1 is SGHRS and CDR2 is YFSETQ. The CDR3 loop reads CASSLVATTYEQYF. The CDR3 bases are TGCGCCAGCAGCTTAGTGGCTACTACCTACGAGCAGTACTTC.